These 29 T cell receptor beta chains originate from one sample sequenced in a study of response to subunit inactivated influenza vaccine. TCRdb ran MiXCR on the RT-PCR reads and lists one entry per CDR3 protein. The sample lists about 530,000 distinct CDR3 sequences; about 10% were seen once. Here the sequenced sample was PBMCs from blood, taken on the day of vaccination. These receptors were taken from a middle-aged man who received an inactivated influenza vaccine.

This clonotype has a count of ten or more. The junction shows a germline mismatch at one end, possibly a read error. V gene TRBV12-3 or TRBV12-4 combines with J gene TRBJ1-1; D is unresolved. The CDR3 has 14 residues. The CDR3 loop is CASSLANRETEAFF. The CDR3 coding sequence is TGTGCCAGCAGTCTAGCTAACCGGGAGACTGAAGCTTTCTTT.

The V and J genes are TRBV2 and TRBJ2-7; 9 nucleotides align to TRBD1. The CDR3 has 14 residues. The V segment lost 5 bases and the J segment 7 bases; nucleotides outside the gene matches: 9. From germline, CDR1 is SNHLY and CDR2 FYNNEI. This CDR3 is CASSPGTGTSEQYF. CDR3 nucleotide sequence: TGTGCCAGCAGTCCCGGGACAGGGACCTCGGAGCAGTACTTC.

The chain links TRBV20-1 to TRBJ2-5; D not certain. Per germline, CDR1 DFQATT and CDR2 SNEGSKA (reference sequence). V dropped 1 base and J dropped 7 bases, with 13 bases sitting between them. The CDR3 sequence is 13 residues long. The CDR3 sequence is CSARGPVFGTQYF. DNA for the CDR3: TGCAGTGCTAGAGGCCCAGTTTTTGGGACCCAGTACTTC.

Regarding this clonotype: Just one base apart from a much larger clone, this may be a read error. The rearrangement uses TRBV24-1 and TRBJ1-4; D is unresolved. CDR3 length: 14 amino acids. The germline V and J ends were trimmed by 3 bases and 8 bases, with 12 bases remaining between them. Germline V gene data show CDR1 as KGHDR and CDR2 as SFDVKD. The CDR3 region is CATSDHRNGEKLFF. CDR3 DNA: TGTGCCACCAGTGATCACCGTAATGGGGAAAAACTGTTTTTT.

This chain uses TRBV29-1 with TRBJ2-7; 7 nucleotides agree with TRBD1. The V and J ends lost 6 bases and 6 bases, in that order; junction bases with no gene match: 14. The CDR3 has 14 amino acids. Germline CDR1 is SQVTM and CDR2 is ANQGSEA. The CDR3 region is CSVTAGTALGEQYF. DNA for the CDR3: TGCAGCGTGACGGCCGGGACAGCCCTGGGCGAGCAGTACTTC.

J is TRBJ1-5 and V is TRBV20-1, with 7 bases fitting TRBD1. Germline CDR1 DFQATT, CDR2 SNEGSKA (reference sequence). This CDR3 spans 11 amino acids. Germline trimming cut 3 bases from V and 12 bases from J; bases unmatched to any gene: 5. The CDR3 region is CSASLDRDQHF. The DNA for the CDR3 is TGCAGTGCTAGCCTAGACAGGGACCAGCATTTT.

V is TRBV7-9 and J is TRBJ1-1; D gene uncertain. Trimming shortened V by 0 bases and J by 6 bases, and 11 bases separated the two germline ends. Germline V lookup: CDR1 SEHNR, CDR2 FQNEAQ (reference sequence). The CDR3 spans 14 residues. The CDR3 is CASSLASGWAEAFF. The CDR3 DNA reads TGTGCCAGCAGCTTAGCGTCGGGTTGGGCTGAAGCTTTCTTT.

In its sample, this clonotype was seen many times. The V and J genes are TRBV29-1 and TRBJ2-3; D is unclear. The germline V gene has CDR1 SQVTM and CDR2 ANQGSEA. The ends were cut back, 4 bases at V and 2 bases at J, with 10 bases in the middle. This CDR3 is built from 13 residues. CDR3 DNA: TGCAGCGTTGTAAGAGATTTCACAGATACGCAGTATTTT. The encoded protein is CSVVRDFTDTQYF.

The V and J genes are TRBV4-3 and TRBJ2-5; D is perhaps TRBD1 or TRBD2 (5 bases each). Trimming removed 4 bases from V and 5 bases from J, with 11 bases in between. Germline V lookup: CDR1 LGHNA, CDR2 YSLEER. There are 13 residues in the CDR3. As DNA, the CDR3 is TGCGCCAGCAGCCGGGACGGCGGGGAGACCCAGTACTTC. Its translation: CASSRDGGETQYF.

This clonotype was seen only a few times. This sequence joins TRBV6-6 and TRBJ2-1; perhaps TRBD1 as D (6 bases). V was cut by 4 bases and J by 7 bases, with 8 bases left in between. The CDR3 is 12 amino acids. Germline lookup yields CDR1 MNHNY and CDR2 SVGAGI (reference sequence). The CDR3 DNA sequence: TGTGCCAGCAGTTCTAGGGGGAATGAGCAGTTCTTC. Amino acids: CASSSRGNEQFF.

This clonotype was seen only a few times. The rearrangement uses TRBV4-3 and TRBJ2-2, with D perhaps TRBD1 or TRBD2 (5 bases each). Germline assignment: CDR1 LGHNA and CDR2 YSLEER. The CDR3 is 15 amino acids. Trimming cost V 0 bases and J 2 bases, with 7 bases left between them. The CDR3 is CASSQDGDNTGELFF. The CDR3 nucleotides read TGCGCCAGCAGCCAAGACGGGGACAACACCGGGGAGCTGTTTTTT.

The J gene is TRBJ2-2, the V gene TRBV6-5, with 12 bases lining up with TRBD1. Germline values: CDR1 MNHEY, CDR2 SVGAGI. V trimming: 7 bases; J trimming: 9 bases; junction bases outside the gene matches: 12. The CDR3 runs to 16 residues. The CDR3 loop is CASTTPGQGAGRELFF. The CDR3 DNA sequence: TGTGCCAGCACTACTCCGGGACAGGGGGCCGGCAGGGAGCTGTTTTTT.

The rearrangement joins TRBV2 to TRBJ2-3, with 8 bases fitting TRBD2. Per the germline V gene, CDR1 is SNHLY and CDR2 is FYNNEI. This CDR3 has 14 residues. The trim removed 4 bases at V and 4 bases at J, leaving 4 bases unmatched. The CDR3 here is CASSGAGAPDTQYF. In DNA, the CDR3 is TGTGCCAGCAGTGGAGCGGGAGCGCCAGATACGCAGTATTTT.

This clonotype was seen only a few times. The chain recombines TRBV9 with TRBJ1-5, with 9 bases aligning to TRBD1. Germline V gene sequence: CDR1 SGDLS, CDR2 YYNGEE. The length of the CDR3 is 16 residues. The J segment lost 1 base and the V segment lost 4 bases, leaving 6 bases of the junction unmatched. The CDR3 bases are TGTGCCAGCAGCACCGGGACAGGGATAAGCAATCAGCCCCAGCATTTT. It specifies CASSTGTGISNQPQHF. Using reference TRBV9 and TRBJ1-5 for the parts outside the CDR3, the full variable domain is DSGVTQTPKHLITATGQRVTLRCSPRSGDLSVYWYQQSLDQGLQFLIQYYNGEERAKGNILERFSAQQFPDLHSELNLSSLELGDSALYFCASSTGTGISNQPQHFGDGTRLSIL.

The table lists this clonotype with many counts. Written as DNA, the CDR3 is TGCAGTGCTGGGGACAGGGGCAAAGGAACAGATACGCAGTATTTT. It encodes CSAGDRGKGTDTQYF. The chain uses TRBV20-1 and TRBJ2-3; 10 bases agree with TRBD1. CDR1 DFQATT and CDR2 SNEGSKA come from the germline V gene (reference sequence). Trimming took 5 bases from V and 3 from J; bases not matched to a gene: 8. The CDR3 loop spans 15 amino acids.

This chain uses TRBV12-3 or TRBV12-4 with TRBJ2-1, with D unresolved. CDR3 length: 13 residues. Between the trimmed V and J ends, which lost 8 bases and 4 bases, there was a span of 12 bases. The CDR3 nucleotides are TGTGCCAGCTTGCCCTCTGCTTACAATGAGCAGTTCTTC. This codes for CASLPSAYNEQFF.

This clonotype was picked up a small number of times. The chain carries TRBV5-1 and TRBJ1-4; 7 bases align to TRBD1. The J segment lost 3 bases and the V segment lost 7 bases, leaving 6 bases of the junction unmatched. The V gene's germline CDR1 is SGHRS and CDR2 YFSETQ. This CDR3 region has 14 residues. CDR3 loop: CASGQRGPNEKLFF. DNA for the CDR3: TGCGCCAGCGGCCAGAGGGGGCCTAATGAAAAACTGTTTTTT.

The chain recombines TRBV5-5 with TRBJ2-2; the D call may be TRBD1 or TRBD2 (7 bases each). Germline assignment: CDR1 SGHKS and CDR2 YYEKEE (reference sequence). Trimming shortened V by 4 bases and J by 2 bases, and 15 bases separated the two germline ends. The CDR3 is 16 amino acids. The CDR3 bases are TGTGCCAGCAGCCCTCAGGGGGGGCGAAACACCGGGGAGCTGTTTTTT. Its protein product is CASSPQGGRNTGELFF.

This clonotype was seen only a few times. The V gene is TRBV11-3, the J gene TRBJ2-1; possible D gene TRBD1, 6 bases. This CDR3 spans 13 amino acids. Germline loops: CDR1 SGHNT, CDR2 YENEEA. V lost 1 base to trimming and J lost 9 bases, with 10 bases between them. The chain's CDR3 is CASSLVGGSEQFF. CDR3 in DNA: TGTGCCAGCAGCTTAGTTGGGGGCAGTGAGCAGTTCTTC.

The chain is built from TRBV15 and TRBJ2-6, with D unresolved. V was shortened by 1 base and J by 2 bases, with 9 bases between the two germline ends. The CDR3 is made up of 16 amino acids. Germline CDR1 is LNHNV and CDR2 is YYDKDF (reference sequence). CDR3 DNA sequence: TGTGCCACCAGCAGAGGACATGGGGCTGGGGCCAACGTCCTGACTTTC. Residues: CATSRGHGAGANVLTF.

This clonotype appeared many times. V usage is TRBV29-1 and J usage is TRBJ2-7, with D possibly matching TRBD1 (6 bases). Trimming removed 3 bases at V and 6 bases at J, with 9 bases between. The CDR3 contains 11 residues. Per germline, CDR1 SQVTM and CDR2 ANQGSEA. In nucleotides, the CDR3 is TGCAGCGTTGAGGGCAGGGGCGAGCAGTACTTC. It is translated as CSVEGRGEQYF.

This clonotype was observed many times. V gene TRBV7-3 combines with J gene TRBJ2-2; tentative D call: TRBD2 (6 bases). The germline V and J ends were trimmed by 2 bases and 2 bases, with 9 bases remaining between them. This CDR3 contains 15 residues. Germline V gives CDR1 SGHTA, CDR2 FQGTGA. The CDR3 nucleotides are TGTGCCAGCAGCTTATCCGGGACTAACACCGGGGAGCTGTTTTTT. Protein product: CASSLSGTNTGELFF.

The chain carries TRBV29-1 and TRBJ2-2; D is tentatively TRBD1 or TRBD2 (5 bases each). Germline V CDR1 and CDR2: SQVTM, ANQGSEA. V lost 2 bases to trimming and J lost 4 bases, with 11 bases between them. The CDR3 sequence is 14 residues long. DNA for the CDR3: TGCAGCGTTGAATTGGGGGTTGGCACCGGGGAGCTGTTTTTT. Residues: CSVELGVGTGELFF.

This clonotype appeared a few times. The J gene is TRBJ1-1, the V gene TRBV6-2 or TRBV6-3, with 7 bases that match TRBD1. The CDR3 extends over 14 amino acids. With 6 bases clipped from V and 0 bases from J, the junction kept 4 bases outside the gene matches. CDR1 and CDR2 (germline): MNHEY, SVGEGT. The CDR3 DNA reads TGTGCCAGCAGGGACAGGAGCATGAACACTGAAGCTTTCTTT. Amino acid sequence: CASRDRSMNTEAFF.

This clonotype showed up just a few times. The DNA for the CDR3 is TGCGCCACCCCTAGGGGCGGGGGGTTCAATGAGCAGTTCTTC. It translates to CATPRGGGFNEQFF. The gene calls are TRBV5-1 and TRBJ2-1, with 8 bases that match TRBD2. The CDR3 runs to 14 residues. V shed 9 bases and J 6 bases; nucleotides not matched to a gene: 11. Germline CDR1 SGHRS, CDR2 YFSETQ. Variable domain in full (rest from reference TRBV5-1 and TRBJ2-1): KAGVTQTPRYLIKTRGQQVTLSCSPISGHRSVSWYQQTPGQGLQFLFEYFSETQRNKGNFPGRFSGRQFSNSRSEMNVSTLELGDSALYLCATPRGGGFNEQFFGPGTRLTVL.

This clonotype has a handful of counts. V is TRBV5-1 and J is TRBJ2-3; D uncertain. Germline assignment: CDR1 SGHRS and CDR2 YFSETQ. The CDR3 length is 14 residues. Trimming cost V 0 bases and J 6 bases, with 11 bases left between them. The CDR3 sequence: CASSLGTAKDTQYF. The CDR3 coding sequence is TGCGCCAGCAGCTTGGGGACCGCTAAGGATACGCAGTATTTT.

This clonotype has a handful of counts. The chain couples TRBV7-9 to TRBJ1-2, with 12 bases lining up with TRBD1. V trimming: 4 bases; J trimming: 8 bases; junction bases outside the gene matches: 5. The CDR3 runs to 14 residues. Germline V gene data show CDR1 as SEHNR and CDR2 as FQNEAQ (reference sequence). CDR3 sequence (DNA): TGTGCCAGCAGCTGGCGGGACAGGGGGCTCGGCTACACCTTC. It codes for CASSWRDRGLGYTF. The full variable domain, completed using reference TRBV7-9 and TRBJ1-2, is DTGVSQNPRHKITKRGQNVTFRCDPISEHNRLYWYRQTLGQGPEFLTYFQNEAQLEKSRLLSDRFSAERPKGSFSTLEIQRTEQGDSAMYLCASSWRDRGLGYTFGSGTRLTVV.

This clonotype was seen only a few times. The J gene is TRBJ2-7, the V gene TRBV10-3; 8 bases align to TRBD1. V lost 4 bases to trimming and J lost 4 bases; unmatched junction nucleotides: 12. The length of the CDR3 is 16 residues. Germline V CDR1 and CDR2: ENHRY, SYGVKD. CDR3 DNA sequence: TGTGCCATCAGTGCCGGACAGGGCGGAGGTCTATACGAGCAGTACTTC. Its translation: CAISAGQGGGLYEQYF.

In its sample, this clonotype was seen a few times. V usage is TRBV12-3 or TRBV12-4 and J usage is TRBJ2-1, with a tentative D call TRBD2 (6 bases). V was cut by 3 bases and J by 7 bases, with 16 bases left in between. This CDR3 contains 15 residues. The CDR3 reads CASSFWAGSQNEQFF. The CDR3 DNA follows: TGTGCCAGCAGTTTCTGGGCGGGGAGTCAAAATGAGCAGTTCTTC.